This T cell receptor beta chain was obtained from a study of blood T cell repertoires in COVID-19. The repertoire was sequenced with immunoSEQ multiplex PCR; TCRdb's copy has only in-frame clones and lacks some. This table has fewer than 150,000 clones, roughly 80% appearing once. The CDR3 runs 16 residues. The V end was cut by 1 base, the J end by 3 bases, with 14 bases between. Germline V gene lookup returns CDR1 SGHAT and CDR2 FQNNGV. The sequence was obtained from a human donor in a cohort sampled during active COVID-19. The J gene is TRBJ2-3, the V gene TRBV11-2; weak D call: TRBD2 (6 bases). Sequences were obtained from peripheral blood. The DNA for the CDR3 is TGTGCCAGCAGCTTAGGTGGAGGGAAGCTAACAGATACGCAGTATTTT. This encodes CASSLGGGKLTDTQYF.